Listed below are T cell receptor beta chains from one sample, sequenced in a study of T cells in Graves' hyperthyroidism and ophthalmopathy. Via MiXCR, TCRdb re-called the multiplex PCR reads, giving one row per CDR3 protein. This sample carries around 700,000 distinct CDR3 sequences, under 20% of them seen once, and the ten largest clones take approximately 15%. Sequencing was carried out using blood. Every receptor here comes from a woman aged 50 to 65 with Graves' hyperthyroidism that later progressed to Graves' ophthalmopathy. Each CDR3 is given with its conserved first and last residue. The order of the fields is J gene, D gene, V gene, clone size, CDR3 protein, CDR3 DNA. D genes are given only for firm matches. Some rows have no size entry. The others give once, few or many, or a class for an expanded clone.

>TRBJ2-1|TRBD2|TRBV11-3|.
CASSSRLAGDEQFF
TGTGCCAGCAGCTCCCGACTAGCGGGGGATGAGCAGTTCTTC
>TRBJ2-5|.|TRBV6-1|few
CASQTVTRGGQETQYF
TGTGCCAGCCAAACGGTCACTAGAGGGGGTCAAGAGACCCAGTACTTC
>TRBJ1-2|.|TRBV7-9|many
CASSSGDRNYGYTF
TGTGCCAGCAGTTCGGGAGACCGAAACTATGGCTACACCTTC
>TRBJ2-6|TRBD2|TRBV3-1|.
CASSQDAGGLGANVLTF
TGTGCCAGCAGCCAAGACGCGGGGGGGCTTGGGGCCAACGTCCTGACTTTC
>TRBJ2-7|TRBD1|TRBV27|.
CASSFSGQGGQYF
TGTGCCAGCAGTTTCTCAGGACAGGGAGGGCAGTACTTC
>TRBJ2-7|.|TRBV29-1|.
CSVDGDYEQYF
TGCAGCGTTGATGGGGACTACGAGCAGTACTTC
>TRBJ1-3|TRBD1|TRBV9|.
CASSEGQGGRNTIYF
TGTGCCAGCAGCGAGGGGCAGGGGGGAAGAAACACCATATATTTT
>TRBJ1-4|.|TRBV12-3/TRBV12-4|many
CASTPWGEGEKLFF
TGTGCCAGCACCCCGTGGGGGGAGGGTGAAAAACTGTTTTTT
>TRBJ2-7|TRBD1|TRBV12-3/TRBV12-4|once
CASSFGDSSYEQYF
TGTGCCAGCAGTTTTGGGGACAGCTCCTACGAGCAGTACTTC
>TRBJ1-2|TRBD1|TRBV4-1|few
CASSQEIRGSGGYTF
TGCGCCAGCAGCCAAGAAATCAGGGGGTCAGGGGGCTACACCTTC
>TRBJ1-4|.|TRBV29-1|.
CSVGTGHEKLFF
TGCAGCGTTGGGACCGGGCATGAAAAACTGTTTTTT
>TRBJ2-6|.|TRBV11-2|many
CASSLAGPAPSGANVLTF
TGTGCCAGCAGCTTAGCAGGCCCCGCGCCCTCTGGGGCCAACGTCCTGACTTTC
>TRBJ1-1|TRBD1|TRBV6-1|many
CASSKTGMNTEAFF
TGTGCCAGCAGCAAGACAGGGATGAACACTGAAGCTTTCTTT
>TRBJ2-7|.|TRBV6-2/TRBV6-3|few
CASRLGVYEQYF
TGTGCCAGCAGACTGGGGGTGTACGAGCAGTACTTC
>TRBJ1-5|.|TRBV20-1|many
CSARADPRNQPQHF
TGCAGTGCTAGAGCCGACCCTCGCAATCAGCCCCAGCATTTT
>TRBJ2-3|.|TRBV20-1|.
CSAAIQSGFTSTDTQYF
TGCAGTGCAGCAATACAAAGCGGGTTCACTAGCACAGATACGCAGTATTTT
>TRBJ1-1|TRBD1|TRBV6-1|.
CASSEAQGVGTEAFF
TGTGCCAGCAGTGAAGCGCAGGGGGTGGGCACTGAAGCTTTCTTT
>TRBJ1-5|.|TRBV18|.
CASSVNMVRGRNQPQHF
TGTGCCAGCTCAGTAAACATGGTCCGGGGACGGAATCAGCCCCAGCATTTT
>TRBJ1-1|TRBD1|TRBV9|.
CASSEGQLMNTEAFF
TGTGCCAGCAGCGAGGGACAGTTAATGAACACTGAAGCTTTCTTT
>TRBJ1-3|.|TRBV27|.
CASSPSSTYSGNTIYF
TGTGCCAGCAGTCCCTCGTCTACCTACTCTGGAAACACCATATATTTT
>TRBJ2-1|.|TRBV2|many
CASSEFQFQYNEQFF
TGTGCCAGCAGTGAATTCCAGTTTCAATACAATGAGCAGTTCTTC
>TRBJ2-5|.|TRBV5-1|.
CASSYPPEETQYF
TGCGCCAGCAGCTACCCTCCCGAAGAGACCCAGTACTTC
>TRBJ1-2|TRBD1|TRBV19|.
CASGTGVGNYGYTF
TGTGCCAGTGGCACAGGGGTAGGTAACTATGGCTACACCTTC
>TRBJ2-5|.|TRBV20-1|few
CSALVGGNQETQYF
TGCAGTGCTCTCGTTGGGGGCAACCAAGAGACCCAGTACTTC
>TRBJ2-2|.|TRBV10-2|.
CASRGPTITGELFF
TGCGCCAGCAGAGGACCGACGATCACCGGGGAGCTGTTTTTT
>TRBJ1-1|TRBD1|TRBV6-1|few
CASRHRGPTEAFF
TGTGCCAGCAGACACAGGGGGCCCACTGAAGCTTTCTTT
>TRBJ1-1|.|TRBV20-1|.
CSVLTLWNTEAFF
TGCAGTGTTCTGACCCTTTGGAACACTGAAGCTTTCTTT
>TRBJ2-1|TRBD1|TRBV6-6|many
CASSYSISGTGNNEQFF
TGTGCCAGCAGTTACTCAATTTCGGGGACAGGGAACAATGAGCAGTTCTTC
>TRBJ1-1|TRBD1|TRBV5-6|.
CASSFGTGVAEAFF
TGTGCCAGCAGCTTTGGGACAGGGGTCGCTGAAGCTTTCTTT
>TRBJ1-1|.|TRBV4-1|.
CASSQDRQGHYTEAFF
TGCGCCAGCAGCCAAGATCGGCAGGGACACTACACTGAAGCTTTCTTT
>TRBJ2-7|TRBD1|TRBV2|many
CASIEDRGIYEQYF
TGTGCCAGCATCGAGGACAGGGGCATCTACGAGCAGTACTTC